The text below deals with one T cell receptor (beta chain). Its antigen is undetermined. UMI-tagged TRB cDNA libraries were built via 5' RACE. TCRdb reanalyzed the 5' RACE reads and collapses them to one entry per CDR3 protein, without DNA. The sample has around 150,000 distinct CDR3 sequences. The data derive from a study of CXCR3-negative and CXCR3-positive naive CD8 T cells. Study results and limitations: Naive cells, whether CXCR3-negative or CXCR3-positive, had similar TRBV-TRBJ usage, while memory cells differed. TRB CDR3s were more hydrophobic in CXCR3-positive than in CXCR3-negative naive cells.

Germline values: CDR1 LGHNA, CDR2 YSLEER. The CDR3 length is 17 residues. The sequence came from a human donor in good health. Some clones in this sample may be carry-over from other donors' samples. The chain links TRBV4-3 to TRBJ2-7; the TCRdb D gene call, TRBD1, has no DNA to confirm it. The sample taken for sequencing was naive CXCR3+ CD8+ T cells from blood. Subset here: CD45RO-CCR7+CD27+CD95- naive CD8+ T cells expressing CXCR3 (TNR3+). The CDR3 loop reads CASSQGRQGTPTYEQYF.